This TCR beta chain was sequenced for a study of spatial heterogeneity in lung cancer (dated by TCRdb to the late 2010s). Background for the entire study: Beta-chain transcripts were consistently detected in greater numbers than alpha-chain transcripts, which likely reflected higher beta-chain transcript abundance. At surgery, both alpha and beta chains were TCR-sequenced in roughly 200 tumor regions, 64 matched nontumor lung samples and a few dozen PBMC samples. Nonsynonymous mutation counts, determined by whole-exome sequencing of tumor tissue, were related to TCR repertoire features. In the raw uncorrected reads, each unique combination of TCR and UMI appeared on average more than ten times. In non-small cell lung cancer, the study made a quantitative comparison of TCR alpha and beta repertoires among multiple tumor regions, matched nontumor lung and blood.

Comments on this clonotype: The antigen it binds to is not known. No qualities accompany the bases; no much larger clone lies one base away.

Library creation used 5' RACE. The reads were generated on a NextSeq 500. To allow correction of PCR and sequencing errors, the TCR library protocol tagged every TCR cDNA molecule with a unique molecular identifier. For the original study's pipeline: TCR identification, UMI-based error correction and CDR3 extraction were all carried out with Decombinator tools. TCRs above a frequency of 2 per 1,000, corresponding to the top 1% of the tumor frequency distribution, were defined as expanded. Renyi diversity was computed with the R vegan package after each repertoire had been subsampled 100 times to 5,000 TCRs. CDR3 similarity networks were constructed using string-kernel similarity of amino acid triplets, with links drawn between CDR3s whose pairwise similarity was above 0.82. TCRdb reprocessing: public reads trimmed at Q25 with fastp, clones called with MiXCR, in-frame beta chains kept. For every CDR3 protein sequence, its rows merge into one entry that carries the most common genes and DNA. The V and J calls, along with clone size, are taken from TCRdb and not from the paper's own processing. The sample contains over 2,000 distinct CDR3 sequences, 15% of them found a single time. Jointly, the top ten make up roughly 25% of the sample.

The paper's findings and limits, for the study overall: Confirming at a functional level the hypothesis that regional TCRs recognize regional mutations was considered to require additional single-cell paired TCR alpha and beta sequencing.

The time point label corresponds to: sample taken at primary tumor resection. The donors were 65 to 85 patients from the lung TRACERx cohort who had early-stage, untreated non-small cell lung cancer. Without any cell sorting, TCR sequencing was performed on whole RNA extracted either from tumor and nontumor lung tissue or from cryopreserved PBMC samples. Only patients for whom sufficient RNA was available from at least two tumor regions were selected for TCR sequencing. Before selection, tumor and adjacent nontumor lung specimens were reviewed by a lung pathologist. The CDR3 has 16 amino acids, counting the end cysteine and phenylalanine. Only CDR3 DNA is held: 48 bases, read in frame from base 1. V ends up 5 bases short and J 8 bases short, with an unmatched junction base count of 13. The germline V gene gives CDR1 as SGHTA and CDR2 as FQGNSA.

This sequence uses TRBV7-2 and TRBJ2-1; a stretch of 9 junction bases matches TRBD2. Material: normal lung tissue next to the tumor, obtained at surgery. The receptor comes from a male donor with early-stage non-small cell lung cancer. Read as DNA, the sequence is TGTGCCAGCAGCCCGGGACCTGGACTAGCGTGGGATGAGCAGTTCTTC. This codes for CASSPGPGLAWDEQFF.